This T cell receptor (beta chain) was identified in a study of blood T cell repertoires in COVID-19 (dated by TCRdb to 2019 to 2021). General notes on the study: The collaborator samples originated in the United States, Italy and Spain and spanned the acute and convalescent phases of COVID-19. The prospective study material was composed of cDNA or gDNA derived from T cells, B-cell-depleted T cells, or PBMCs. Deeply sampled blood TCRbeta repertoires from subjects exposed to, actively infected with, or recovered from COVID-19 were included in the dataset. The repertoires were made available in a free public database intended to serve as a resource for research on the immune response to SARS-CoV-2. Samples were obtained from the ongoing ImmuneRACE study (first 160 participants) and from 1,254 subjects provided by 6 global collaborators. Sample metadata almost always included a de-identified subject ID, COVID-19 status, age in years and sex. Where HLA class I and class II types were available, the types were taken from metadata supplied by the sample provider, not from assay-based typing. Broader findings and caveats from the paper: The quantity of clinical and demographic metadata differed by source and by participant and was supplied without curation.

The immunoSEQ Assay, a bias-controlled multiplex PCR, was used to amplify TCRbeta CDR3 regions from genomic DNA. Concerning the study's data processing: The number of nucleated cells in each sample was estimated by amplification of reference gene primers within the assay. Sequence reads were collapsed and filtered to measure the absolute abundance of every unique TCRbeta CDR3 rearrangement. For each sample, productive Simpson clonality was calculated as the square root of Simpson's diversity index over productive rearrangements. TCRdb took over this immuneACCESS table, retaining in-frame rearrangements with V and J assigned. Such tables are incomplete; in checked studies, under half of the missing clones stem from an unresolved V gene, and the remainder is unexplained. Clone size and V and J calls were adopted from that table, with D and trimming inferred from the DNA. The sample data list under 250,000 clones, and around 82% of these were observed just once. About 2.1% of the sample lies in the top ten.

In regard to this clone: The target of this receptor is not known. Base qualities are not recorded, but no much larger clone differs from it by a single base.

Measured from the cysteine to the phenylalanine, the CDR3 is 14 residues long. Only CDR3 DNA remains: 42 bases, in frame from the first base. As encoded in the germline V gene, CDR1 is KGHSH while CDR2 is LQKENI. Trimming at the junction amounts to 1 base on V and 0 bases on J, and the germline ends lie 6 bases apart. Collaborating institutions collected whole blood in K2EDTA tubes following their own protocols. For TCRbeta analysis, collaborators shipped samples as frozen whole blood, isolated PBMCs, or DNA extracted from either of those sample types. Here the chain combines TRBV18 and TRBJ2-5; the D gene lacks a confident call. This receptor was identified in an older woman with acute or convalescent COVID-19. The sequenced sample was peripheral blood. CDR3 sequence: CASSPQNNQETQYF. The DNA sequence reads TGTGCCAGCTCACCACAAAACAACCAAGAGACCCAGTACTTC.